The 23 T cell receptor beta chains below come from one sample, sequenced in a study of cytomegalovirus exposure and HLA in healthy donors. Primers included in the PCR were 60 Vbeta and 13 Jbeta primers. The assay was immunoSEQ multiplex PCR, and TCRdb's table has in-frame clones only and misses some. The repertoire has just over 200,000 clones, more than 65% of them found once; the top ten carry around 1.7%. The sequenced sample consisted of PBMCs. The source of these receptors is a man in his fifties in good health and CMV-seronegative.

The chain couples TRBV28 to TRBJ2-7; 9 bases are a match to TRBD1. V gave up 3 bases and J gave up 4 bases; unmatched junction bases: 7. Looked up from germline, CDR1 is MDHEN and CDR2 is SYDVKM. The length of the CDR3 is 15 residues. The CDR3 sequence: CASSFGGTGQYEQYF. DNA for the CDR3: TGTGCCAGCAGTTTCGGGGGGACAGGGCAGTACGAGCAGTACTTC.

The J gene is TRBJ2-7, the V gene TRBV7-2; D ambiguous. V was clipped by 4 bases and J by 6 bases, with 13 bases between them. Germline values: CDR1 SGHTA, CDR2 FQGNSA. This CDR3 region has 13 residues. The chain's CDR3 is CASSSHISGEQYF. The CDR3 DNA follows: TGTGCCAGCAGCTCCCACATTTCGGGCGAGCAGTACTTC.

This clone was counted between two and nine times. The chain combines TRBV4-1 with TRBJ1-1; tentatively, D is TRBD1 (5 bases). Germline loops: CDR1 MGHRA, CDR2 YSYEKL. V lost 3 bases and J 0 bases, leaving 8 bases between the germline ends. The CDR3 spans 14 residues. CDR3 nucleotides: TGCGCCAGCAGCCACTTGACAGTGAACACTGAAGCTTTCTTT. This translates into CASSHLTVNTEAFF.

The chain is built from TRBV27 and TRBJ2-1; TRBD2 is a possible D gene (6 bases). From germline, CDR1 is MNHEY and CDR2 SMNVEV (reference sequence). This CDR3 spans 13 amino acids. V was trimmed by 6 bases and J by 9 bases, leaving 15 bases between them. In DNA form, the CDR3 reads TGTGCCAGCAGGCTTAAGGTCGGGAGTGAGCAGTTCTTC. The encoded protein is CASRLKVGSEQFF.

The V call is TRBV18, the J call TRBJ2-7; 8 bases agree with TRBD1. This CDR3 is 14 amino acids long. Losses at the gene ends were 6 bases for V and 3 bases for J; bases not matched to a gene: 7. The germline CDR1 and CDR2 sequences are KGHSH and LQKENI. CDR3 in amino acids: CASSFRGRIYEQYF. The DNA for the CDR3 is TGTGCCAGCTCTTTCAGGGGGCGAATCTACGAGCAGTACTTC.

The chain's CDR3 is CASSQGATGGRDQPQHF. In DNA, the CDR3 is TGTGCCAGCAGCCAAGGGGCCACAGGGGGTCGTGATCAGCCCCAGCATTTT. The chain links TRBV4-2 to TRBJ1-5, with 8 positions matching TRBD1. Losses at the gene ends were 1 base for V and 5 bases for J; bases not matched to a gene: 10. Germline lookup yields CDR1 LGHNA and CDR2 YNFKEQ. This CDR3 is 17 amino acids long.

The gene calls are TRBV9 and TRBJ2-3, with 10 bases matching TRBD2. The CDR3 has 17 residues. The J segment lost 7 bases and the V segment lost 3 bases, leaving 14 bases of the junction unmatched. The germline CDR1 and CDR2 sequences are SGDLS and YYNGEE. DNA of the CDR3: TGTGCCAGCAGCGCCCCTAGTTTAGCGGGAGGAGGGAATACGCAGTATTTT. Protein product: CASSAPSLAGGGNTQYF.

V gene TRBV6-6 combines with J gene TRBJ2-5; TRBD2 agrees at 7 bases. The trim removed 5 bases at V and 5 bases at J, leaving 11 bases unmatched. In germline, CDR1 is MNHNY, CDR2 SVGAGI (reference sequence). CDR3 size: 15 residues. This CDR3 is CASSPSGGGWETQYF. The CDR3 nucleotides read TGTGCCAGCAGTCCATCCGGGGGAGGGTGGGAGACCCAGTACTTC.

CDR3 region: CASSFQGPGNEQFF. Here the CDR3 DNA reads TGTGCCAGCAGCTTTCAAGGGCCGGGGAATGAGCAGTTCTTC. This chain joins TRBV7-9 and TRBJ2-1, with TRBD2 as a possible D gene (5 bases). The CDR3 is 14 residues long. The germline V gene has CDR1 SEHNR and CDR2 FQNEAQ (reference sequence). Trimming removed 3 bases from V and 7 bases from J, with 13 bases in between. The variable domain in full, completed from reference TRBV7-9 and TRBJ2-1, reads DTGVSQNPRHKITKRGQNVTFRCDPISEHNRLYWYRQTLGQGPEFLTYFQNEAQLEKSRLLSDRFSAERPKGSFSTLEIQRTEQGDSAMYLCASSFQGPGNEQFFGPGTRLTVL.

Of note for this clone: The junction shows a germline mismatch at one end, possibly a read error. Here the CDR3 DNA reads TGTTCCAGCAGCTTAGGCGACAGGGACCCGTGGAGCAATCAGCCCCAGCATTTT. Encoded protein: CSSSLGDRDPWSNQPQHF. The gene calls are TRBV7-9 and TRBJ1-5; the match to TRBD1 covers 7 bases. This CDR3 contains 18 residues. Germline assignment: CDR1 SEHNR and CDR2 FQNEAQ (reference sequence).

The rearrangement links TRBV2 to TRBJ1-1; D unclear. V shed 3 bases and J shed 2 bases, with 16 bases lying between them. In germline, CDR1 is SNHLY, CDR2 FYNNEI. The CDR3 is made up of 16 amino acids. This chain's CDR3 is CASSDPHQAGNTEAFF. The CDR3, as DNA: TGTGCCAGCAGTGATCCCCATCAGGCAGGAAACACTGAAGCTTTCTTT.

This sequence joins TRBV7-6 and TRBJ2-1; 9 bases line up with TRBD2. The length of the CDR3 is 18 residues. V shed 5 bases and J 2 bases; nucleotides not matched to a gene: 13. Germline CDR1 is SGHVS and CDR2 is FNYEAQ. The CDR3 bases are TGTGCCAGCAGCGAAGGTTACTCGCGGGAGGGCCCCTACAATGAGCAGTTCTTC. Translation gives CASSEGYSREGPYNEQFF.

CDR3 nucleotides: TGTGCCATCACCGAGACAGAAATGAACACTGAAGCTTTCTTT. Translation gives CAITETEMNTEAFF. This chain joins TRBV10-3 and TRBJ1-1, with a tentative D call TRBD1 (5 bases). Trimming took off 7 bases at V and 0 bases at J, with 12 bases between the two ends. The CDR3 covers 14 residues. The germline CDR1 and CDR2 sequences are ENHRY and SYGVKD.

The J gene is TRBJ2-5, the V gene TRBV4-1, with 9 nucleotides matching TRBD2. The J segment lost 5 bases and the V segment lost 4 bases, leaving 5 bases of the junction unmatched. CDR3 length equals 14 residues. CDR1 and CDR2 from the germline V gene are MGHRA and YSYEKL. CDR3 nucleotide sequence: TGCGCCAGCAGCCTTGTAGCGGGAGTCGAGACCCAGTACTTC. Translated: CASSLVAGVETQYF.

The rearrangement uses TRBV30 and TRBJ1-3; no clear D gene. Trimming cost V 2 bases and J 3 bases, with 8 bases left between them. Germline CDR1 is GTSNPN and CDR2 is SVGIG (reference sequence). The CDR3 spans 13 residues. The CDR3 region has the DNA TGTGCCTGGAGTCCCTTGAGTGGAAACACCATATATTTT. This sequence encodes CAWSPLSGNTIYF. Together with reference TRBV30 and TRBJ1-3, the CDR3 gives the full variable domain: SQTIHQWPATLVQPVGSPLSLECTVEGTSNPNLYWYRQAAGRGLQLLFYSVGIGQISSEVPQNLSASRPQDRQFILSSKKLLLSDSGFYLCAWSPLSGNTIYFGEGSWLTVV.

CDR3 amino acids: CASSSMDRGNQPQHF. The CDR3, as DNA: TGTGCCAGCAGTTCTATGGACAGGGGCAATCAGCCCCAGCATTTT. The rearrangement links TRBV27 to TRBJ1-5, with TRBD1 matching 8 bases. The trim removed 4 bases at V and 2 bases at J, leaving 4 bases unmatched. CDR1 MNHEY and CDR2 SMNVEV come from the germline V gene (reference sequence). This CDR3 comprises 15 residues.

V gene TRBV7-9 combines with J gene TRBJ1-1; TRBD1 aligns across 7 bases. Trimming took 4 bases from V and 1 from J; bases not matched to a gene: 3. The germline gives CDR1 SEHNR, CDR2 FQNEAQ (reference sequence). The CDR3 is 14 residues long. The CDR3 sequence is CASSSGQTNTEAFF. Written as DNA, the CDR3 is TGTGCCAGCAGCTCGGGACAGACGAACACTGAAGCTTTCTTT.

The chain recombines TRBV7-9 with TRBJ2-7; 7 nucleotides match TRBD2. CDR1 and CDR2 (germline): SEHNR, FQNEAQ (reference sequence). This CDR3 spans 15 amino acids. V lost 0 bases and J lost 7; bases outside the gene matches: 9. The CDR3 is CASSLARGSKGEQYF. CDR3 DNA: TGTGCCAGCAGCTTAGCCCGCGGGAGTAAAGGGGAGCAGTACTTC.

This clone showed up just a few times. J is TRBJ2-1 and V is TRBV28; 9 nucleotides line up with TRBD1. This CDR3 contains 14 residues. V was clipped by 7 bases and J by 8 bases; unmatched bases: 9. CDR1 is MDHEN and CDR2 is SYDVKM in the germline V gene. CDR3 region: CASTPHRGRDEQFF. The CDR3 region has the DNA TGTGCCAGCACCCCCCACAGGGGGCGCGATGAGCAGTTCTTC.

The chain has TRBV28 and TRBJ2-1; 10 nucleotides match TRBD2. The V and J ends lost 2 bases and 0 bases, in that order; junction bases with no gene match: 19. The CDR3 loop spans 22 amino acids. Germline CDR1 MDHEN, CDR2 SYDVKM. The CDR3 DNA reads TGTGCCAGCAGTTTACTCCTTCATTTCACTAGCGGGGTTTCCTTCTCCTACAATGAGCAGTTCTTC. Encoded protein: CASSLLLHFTSGVSFSYNEQFF.

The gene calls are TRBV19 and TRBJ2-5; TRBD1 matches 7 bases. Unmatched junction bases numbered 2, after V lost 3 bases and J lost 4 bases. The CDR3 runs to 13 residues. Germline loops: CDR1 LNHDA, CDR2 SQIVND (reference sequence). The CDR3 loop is CASSIYRGETQYF. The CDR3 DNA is TGTGCCAGTAGTATTTACAGGGGAGAGACCCAGTACTTC.

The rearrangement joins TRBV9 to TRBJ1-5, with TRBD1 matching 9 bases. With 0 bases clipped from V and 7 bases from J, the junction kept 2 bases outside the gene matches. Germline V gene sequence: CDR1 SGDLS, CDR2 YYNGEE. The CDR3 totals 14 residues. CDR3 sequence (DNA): TGTGCCAGCAGCGTAGGGACAGGGGAACAGCCCCAGCATTTT. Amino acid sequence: CASSVGTGEQPQHF. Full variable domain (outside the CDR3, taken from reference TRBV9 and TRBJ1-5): DSGVTQTPKHLITATGQRVTLRCSPRSGDLSVYWYQQSLDQGLQFLIQYYNGEERAKGNILERFSAQQFPDLHSELNLSSLELGDSALYFCASSVGTGEQPQHFGDGTRLSIL.

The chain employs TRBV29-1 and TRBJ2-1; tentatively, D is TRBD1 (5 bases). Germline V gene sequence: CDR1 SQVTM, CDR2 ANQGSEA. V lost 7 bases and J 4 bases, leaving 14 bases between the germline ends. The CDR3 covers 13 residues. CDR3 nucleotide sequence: TGCAGCGCCCGAGAAGGGGATTACAATGAGCAGTTCTTC. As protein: CSAREGDYNEQFF.